This entry lists 30 T cell receptor beta chains sequenced from one sample in a study of Ad26.COV2.S vaccination and SARS-CoV-2 variants. Treatment indicated: over 15 received Ad26.COV2.S at low or high dose, single or two shots; roughly five received placebo; per-sample allocation not given. Samples came from day 63 after the first vaccine or placebo injection. Using immunoSEQ multiplex PCR, the repertoire was profiled, and TCRdb retains in-frame clones only, with some absent. This table has about 390,000 clones, less than 90% appearing once. This specimen consisted of peripheral blood, obtained in a trial of Ad26.COV2.S vaccine versus placebo. Receptors were obtained from a person between 18 and 65 years old who received the Ad26.COV2.S COVID-19 vaccine or a placebo.

In regard to this clone: This same CDR3 is encoded by further DNA sequences in the sample. The rearrangement uses TRBV2 and TRBJ1-2, with D maybe TRBD1 (5 bases). CDR3 size: 13 residues. V lost 6 bases and J lost 4, with 12 bases in between. In germline, CDR1 is SNHLY, CDR2 FYNNEI. CDR3 coding DNA: TGTGCCAGCAGGGGAGGTGACAGCTATGGCTACACCTTC. Amino acid sequence: CASRGGDSYGYTF.

The V gene is TRBV6-5, the J gene TRBJ2-3, with 9 bases fitting TRBD2. V was pared by 9 bases and J by 2 bases, with 6 bases of the junction left unmatched. From germline, CDR1 is MNHEY and CDR2 SVGAGI. This CDR3 is built from 14 residues. The CDR3 DNA reads as TGTGCCAGTAAGCTAGCGGGGATCACAGATACGCAGTATTTT. Amino acid sequence: CASKLAGITDTQYF.

The chain employs TRBV6-2 or TRBV6-3 and TRBJ2-1, with TRBD2 identical over 15 bases. The CDR3 spans 17 residues. Unmatched junction bases numbered 11, after V lost 4 bases and J lost 10 bases. Germline CDR1 reads MNHEY; CDR2 reads SVGEGT. CDR3 DNA sequence: TGTGCCAGCAGTTTCGCCGGACTAGCGGGGGGGTCTTTAGAGCAGTTCTTC. Translation gives CASSFAGLAGGSLEQFF.

This chain uses TRBV21-1 with TRBJ1-4; TRBD1 reflects the table's D call only, with no check against the DNA. TRBV21-1 is listed as a pseudogene. The CDR3 length is 18 residues. CDR3: CASSNTFLQGATNEKLFF. In nucleotides, the CDR3 is TGTGCCAGCAGCAATACGTTCCTACAGGGAGCAACTAATGAAAAACTGTTTTTT.

This chain links TRBV5-1 with TRBJ2-3; TRBD2 is a possible D gene (5 bases). The V and J ends lost 4 bases and 2 bases respectively, with 14 bases between them. This CDR3 has 15 amino acids. In germline, CDR1 is SGHRS, CDR2 YFSETQ. Written as DNA, the CDR3 is TGCGCCAGCAGCCCCTCCTCTCGGGACACAGATACGCAGTATTTT. Protein: CASSPSSRDTDTQYF.

The V call is TRBV5-1, the J call TRBJ1-1; D perhaps matches TRBD1 (5 bases). Trimming cost V 4 bases and J 5 bases, with 15 bases left between them. The germline V gene has CDR1 SGHRS and CDR2 YFSETQ. The CDR3 contains 14 residues. The CDR3 sequence: CASSGGLLGTEAFF. CDR3 DNA sequence: TGCGCCAGCAGCGGGGGTCTTCTGGGTACTGAAGCTTTCTTT.

The chain couples TRBV3-1 (or the pseudogene TRBV3-2) to TRBJ2-1, with 8 bases fitting TRBD2. Germline V lookup: CDR1 LGHDT, CDR2 YNNKEL (reference sequence). V was clipped by 5 bases and J by 7 bases; unmatched bases: 10. The CDR3 covers 15 residues. The CDR3 nucleotides are TGTGCCAGCAGCTTAAGCGGGGGACCCCCGAATGAGCAGTTCTTC. Translation gives CASSLSGGPPNEQFF.

The rearrangement uses TRBV30 and TRBJ2-7; 8 bases are shared with TRBD2. With 3 bases clipped from V and 6 bases from J, the junction kept 4 bases outside the gene matches. This CDR3 spans 12 amino acids. Germline values: CDR1 GTSNPN, CDR2 SVGIG (reference sequence). The CDR3: CAWSIGGGEQYF. The DNA for the CDR3 is TGTGCCTGGAGCATCGGGGGGGGCGAGCAGTACTTC.

The chain employs TRBV14 and TRBJ1-1; D remains unclear. With 4 bases removed from V and 10 bases from J, the gap between germline ends came to 16 bases. Per the germline V gene, CDR1 is SGHDN and CDR2 is FVKESK. The CDR3 runs 13 residues. For the CDR3, the DNA is TGTGCCAGCAGCCCAGACGAACAGAGGCGAGCTTTCTTT. This gives the protein CASSPDEQRRAFF.

This clone was seen more than once but under ten times. The chain couples TRBV16 to TRBJ1-1; no firm D call. V lost 4 bases to trimming and J lost 1 base, with 10 bases between them. CDR3 length equals 14 residues. Looked up from germline, CDR1 is KGHSY and CDR2 is FQNENV. CDR3 coding DNA: TGTGCCAGCAGCCGGGTAGGAAGGAACACTGAAGCTTTCTTT. Its translation: CASSRVGRNTEAFF. Looking up the rest from reference TRBV16 and TRBJ1-1 gives the full variable domain: GEEVAQTPKHLVRGEGQKAKLYCAPIKGHSYVFWYQQVLKNEFKFLISFQNENVFDETGMPKERFSAKCLPNSPCSLEIQATKLEDSAVYFCASSRVGRNTEAFFGQGTRLTVV.

The chain recombines TRBV5-5 with TRBJ1-1; D is ambiguous. The V end was cut by 2 bases, the J end by 4 bases, with 12 bases between. Germline CDR1 SGHKS, CDR2 YYEKEE (reference sequence). This CDR3 comprises 14 residues. The CDR3 DNA reads as TGTGCCAGCAGCTTAGGGCCAGTGGTCACTGAAGCTTTCTTT. It encodes CASSLGPVVTEAFF.

A few counts support this clone. The V call is TRBV3-1 (or the pseudogene TRBV3-2), the J call TRBJ2-7, with 8 positions matching TRBD1. Germline values: CDR1 LGHDT, CDR2 YNNKEL (reference sequence). This CDR3 contains 16 residues. The ends lost 1 base at V and 2 bases at J; junction bases unmatched: 7. In DNA, the CDR3 is TGTGCCAGCAGCCAAGGGACAGGGATCCCCACCTACGAGCAGTACTTC. This codes for CASSQGTGIPTYEQYF.

V usage is TRBV27 and J usage is TRBJ2-1; 8 nucleotides agree with TRBD2. Germline V gene data show CDR1 as MNHEY and CDR2 as SMNVEV (reference sequence). The CDR3 runs to 15 residues. The V gene end was trimmed by 7 bases and the J gene end by 8 bases; junction bases not matched to a gene: 13. The CDR3 region is CASISIAGSYDEQFF. In nucleotides, the CDR3 is TGTGCCAGCATTTCGATAGCGGGGAGTTACGATGAGCAGTTCTTC.

This chain uses TRBV4-1 with TRBJ2-7; 7 bases are shared with TRBD1. From germline, CDR1 is MGHRA and CDR2 YSYEKL. The CDR3 runs 15 residues. The V gene end was trimmed by 4 bases and the J gene end by 2 bases; junction bases not matched to a gene: 8. This chain's CDR3 is CASSPLTGTTYEQYF. The CDR3 nucleotides are TGCGCCAGCAGCCCGTTGACAGGGACGACCTACGAGCAGTACTTC.

The chain is built from TRBV11-2 and TRBJ2-3; 8 positions agree with TRBD2. Germline V gene lookup returns CDR1 SGHAT and CDR2 FQNNGV. V lost 8 bases, J lost 5 bases, and 3 bases stayed unmatched. This CDR3 contains 12 residues. The CDR3 here is CASGLAGDTQYF. Written as DNA, the CDR3 is TGTGCCAGCGGACTAGCAGGAGATACGCAGTATTTT.

This clone has a single count. The chain employs TRBV7-2 and TRBJ1-2; the D gene is possibly TRBD1 (5 bases). CDR1 and CDR2 (germline): SGHTA, FQGNSA. The CDR3 length is 14 residues. V dropped 5 bases and J dropped 4 bases, with 14 bases sitting between them. The CDR3 nucleotides are TGTGCCAGCAGCGTTGGGGGGAGAGTCTATGGCTACACCTTC. This gives the protein CASSVGGRVYGYTF.

As DNA, the CDR3 is TGCAGTGCTAACGGGGGCTACGAGCAGTACTTC. As protein: CSANGGYEQYF. The rearrangement uses TRBV20-1 and TRBJ2-7, with D maybe TRBD2 (6 bases). CDR1 is DFQATT and CDR2 is SNEGSKA in the germline V gene (reference sequence). The CDR3 totals 11 residues. V dropped 4 bases and J dropped 3 bases, with 7 bases sitting between them.

The J gene is TRBJ2-1, the V gene TRBV10-1; perhaps TRBD1 as D (6 bases). This CDR3 has 14 amino acids. Germline V gives CDR1 WNHNN, CDR2 SYGVQD (reference sequence). Trimming shortened V by 2 bases and J by 5 bases, and 10 bases separated the two germline ends. The chain's CDR3 is CASSENPGDNEQFF. CDR3 nucleotide sequence: TGCGCCAGCAGTGAGAATCCAGGGGACAATGAGCAGTTCTTC.

The chain recombines TRBV6-5 with TRBJ1-4; TRBD1 aligns across 10 bases. The germline CDR1 and CDR2 sequences are MNHEY and SVGAGI. Trimming took 4 bases from V and 8 from J; bases not matched to a gene: 7. This CDR3 comprises 15 residues. Here the CDR3 DNA reads TGTGCCAGCAGTTCGGGACAGGGGAGTAGGGAAAAACTGTTTTTT. Translating gives CASSSGQGSREKLFF.

The V gene is TRBV3-1 (or the pseudogene TRBV3-2), the J gene TRBJ2-1; D possibly uses TRBD1 or TRBD2 (5 bases each). Trimming removed 2 bases from V and 6 bases from J, with 8 bases in between. This CDR3 region has 13 residues. Germline V gene sequence: CDR1 LGHDT, CDR2 YNNKEL (reference sequence). The CDR3 sequence: CASSQLGVNEQFF. For the CDR3, the DNA is TGTGCCAGCAGCCAATTGGGGGTCAATGAGCAGTTCTTC.

The chain employs TRBV6-2 or TRBV6-3 and TRBJ2-2; unclear D gene. This CDR3 has 12 residues. Germline CDR1 MNHEY, CDR2 SVGEGT. V was clipped by 4 bases and J by 6 bases, with 6 bases between them. CDR3 bases: TGTGCCAGCAGTTGGGGTTCCGGGGAGCTGTTTTTT. This gives the protein CASSWGSGELFF.

V gene TRBV27 combines with J gene TRBJ2-1; D is undetermined. The CDR3 has 17 residues. Germline CDR1 reads MNHEY; CDR2 reads SMNVEV (reference sequence). V gave up 4 bases and J gave up 5 bases, with 21 bases separating them. This CDR3 reads CASSSPPGRTLNNEQFF. The CDR3 nucleotides are TGTGCCAGCAGTTCCCCCCCCGGTCGTACACTAAACAATGAGCAGTTCTTC.

The chain recombines TRBV3-1 (or the pseudogene TRBV3-2) with TRBJ1-1; unclear D gene. Trimming removed 1 base from V and 5 bases from J, with 8 bases in between. CDR1 and CDR2 (germline): LGHDT, YNNKEL (reference sequence). CDR3 length equals 13 residues. CDR3 nucleotide sequence: TGTGCCAGCAGCCAAGCGGCGGGGACTGAAGCTTTCTTT. It encodes CASSQAAGTEAFF.

This chain uses TRBV19 with TRBJ1-5; weak D call: TRBD1 (5 bases). V was clipped by 4 bases and J by 3 bases, with 7 bases between them. Looked up from germline, CDR1 is LNHDA and CDR2 is SQIVND (reference sequence). The CDR3 is 13 amino acids. The CDR3, as DNA: TGTGCCAGTAGTACAGGGATCAATCAGCCCCAGCATTTT. Amino acids: CASSTGINQPQHF.

The chain couples TRBV12-5 to TRBJ2-1; TRBD1 is a possible D gene (5 bases). The CDR3 covers 12 residues. Trimming cost V 1 base and J 12 bases, with 10 bases left between them. Germline lookup yields CDR1 LGHNT and CDR2 FRNRAP. Here the CDR3 reads CASGLGGAPQFF. The CDR3 bases are TGTGCTAGTGGTTTGGGTGGGGCACCGCAGTTCTTC.

The chain joins TRBV7-8 to TRBJ2-3; D remains unclear. The V gene lost 1 base and the J gene lost 2 bases, with 19 bases spanning the gap. The CDR3 spans 18 residues. The germline CDR1 and CDR2 sequences are SGHVS and FQNEAQ. The CDR3 sequence is CASSLDYTGTGNTDTQYF. The DNA of the CDR3 is TGTGCCAGCAGCTTAGATTATACCGGTACGGGCAACACAGATACGCAGTATTTT.

V and J are TRBV5-4 and TRBJ2-3; 7 bases fit TRBD2. Germline V CDR1 and CDR2: SGHNT, YYREEE (reference sequence). The CDR3 is made up of 12 amino acids. J was trimmed by 7 bases and V by 7 bases; bases with no gene match: 6. As DNA, the CDR3 is TGTGCCAGCTCGGGGGGACCCTATACGCAGTATTTT. Translation gives CASSGGPYTQYF.

V usage is TRBV6-2 or TRBV6-3 and J usage is TRBJ1-2, with D possibly being TRBD1 (5 bases). V was trimmed by 3 bases and J by 9 bases, leaving 14 bases between them. The CDR3 runs to 13 residues. The germline gives CDR1 MNHEY, CDR2 SVGEGT. The CDR3 DNA follows: TGTGCCAGCAGTTATTGGGGGATTGGTCGCTACACCTTC. Translation gives CASSYWGIGRYTF.

The V gene is TRBV4-3, the J gene TRBJ2-1; 15 bases agree with TRBD2. The CDR3 extends over 22 amino acids. V lost 3 bases to trimming and J lost 7 bases; unmatched junction nucleotides: 22. Germline CDR1 LGHNA, CDR2 YSLEER. CDR3 DNA: TGCGCCAGCAGCCATGACTGGCTTTGGACTAGCGGGGGGGCCAGTACAAGGAATGAGCAGTTCTTC. Protein sequence: CASSHDWLWTSGGASTRNEQFF.

The chain recombines TRBV28 with TRBJ1-1; D remains ambiguous. The germline V gene has CDR1 MDHEN and CDR2 SYDVKM. The V gene lost 7 bases and the J gene lost 6 bases, with 18 bases spanning the gap. The CDR3 loop spans 14 amino acids. CDR3 residues: CASTPPRVSAEAFF. The CDR3 coding sequence is TGTGCCAGCACCCCACCCCGAGTGTCTGCTGAAGCTTTCTTT.